This T cell receptor (beta chain) was sequenced for a study of cytomegalovirus exposure and HLA in healthy donors. Overall study findings and caveats: Accurate prediction of most subjects' HLA-A and HLA-B alleles from TCR beta sequences was reported. V- and J-gene trimming in TCR beta was tied to a missense DCLRE1C variant by an analysis performed later.

Trimming cost V 4 bases and J 0 bases, with 4 bases left between them. Germline CDR1 and CDR2: SQVTM and ANQGSEA. This CDR3 has 13 amino acids. As concerns this clone: No antigen is known for it.

PCR amplification relied on 60 Vbeta primers (plus 13 Jbeta primers). The table came from immunoSEQ multiplex PCR; TCRdb's copy has only in-frame clones and leaves some out. The sample lists about 160,000 clones; roughly 83% were seen once. The receptor was derived from a man aged 25-45 years in good health and CMV-seronegative. The V gene is TRBV29-1, the J gene TRBJ2-6, with D uncertain. Sequenced material: PBMCs. CDR3 DNA sequence: TGCAGCGTTGCCAACTCTGGGGCCAACGTCCTGACTTTC. Translation: CSVANSGANVLTF.